Shown below are 4 T cell receptor beta chains from a single sample sequenced in a study of blood T cell repertoires in COVID-19. The repertoire was sequenced with immunoSEQ multiplex PCR; TCRdb's copy has only in-frame clones and lacks some. The sample consists of some 70,000 clones, 88% of them appearing once. Sequencing was performed on peripheral blood. The receptors shown here come from a woman aged 55-69 years with COVID-19, enrolled during active disease.

The CDR3 spells CASSRRGAETQYF. The DNA for the CDR3 is TGTGCCAGCAGCCGCCGGGGGGCGGAGACCCAGTACTTC. The chain recombines TRBV7-2 with TRBJ2-5, with D tentatively TRBD2 (7 bases). Germline V CDR1 and CDR2: SGHTA, FQGNSA. This CDR3 is built from 13 residues. Trimming pared 5 bases from V and 5 bases from J, leaving 12 bases between.

Here the CDR3 reads CATSGAITEASGNTIYF. In DNA, the CDR3 is TGTGCCACCAGTGGGGCGATAACAGAAGCCTCTGGAAACACCATATATTTT. The V gene is TRBV15, the J gene TRBJ1-3; maybe TRBD1 (5 bases). Looked up from germline, CDR1 is LNHNV and CDR2 is YYDKDF (reference sequence). This CDR3 spans 17 amino acids. V was pared by 6 bases and J by 0 bases, with 18 bases between.

CDR3 nucleotide sequence: TGTGCCAGCAGCCAAGATCCAGGGACATCCGAGCAGTACTTC. Its protein product is CASSQDPGTSEQYF. The chain combines TRBV3-1 (or the pseudogene TRBV3-2) with TRBJ2-7; TRBD1 might be the D (6 bases). This CDR3 region has 14 residues. Germline lookup yields CDR1 LGHDT and CDR2 YNNKEL (reference sequence). Trimming cost V 0 bases and J 6 bases, with 12 bases left between them.

This chain links TRBV19 with TRBJ2-7, with D possibly TRBD1 on 5 matching bases. Looked up from germline, CDR1 is LNHDA and CDR2 is SQIVND (reference sequence). This CDR3 spans 13 amino acids. The CDR3 loop reads CASDKTSTYEQYF. As DNA, the CDR3 is TGTGCTTCGGACAAGACCTCAACCTACGAGCAGTACTTC.